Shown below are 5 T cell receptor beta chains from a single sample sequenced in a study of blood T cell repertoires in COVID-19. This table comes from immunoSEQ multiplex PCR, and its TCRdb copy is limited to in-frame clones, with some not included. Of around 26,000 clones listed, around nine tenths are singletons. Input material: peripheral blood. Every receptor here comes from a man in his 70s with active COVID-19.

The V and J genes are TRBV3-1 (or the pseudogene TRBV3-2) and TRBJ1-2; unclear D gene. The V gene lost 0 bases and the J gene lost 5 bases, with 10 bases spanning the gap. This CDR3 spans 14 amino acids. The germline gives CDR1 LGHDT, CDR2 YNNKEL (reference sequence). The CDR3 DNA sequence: TGTGCCAGCAGCCAAGATAAAGGGAGGTATGGCTACACCTTC. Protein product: CASSQDKGRYGYTF.

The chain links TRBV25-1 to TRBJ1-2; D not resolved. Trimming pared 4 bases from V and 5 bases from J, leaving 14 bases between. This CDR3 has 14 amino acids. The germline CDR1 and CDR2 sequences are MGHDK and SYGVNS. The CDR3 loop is CASSAAGRRYGYTF. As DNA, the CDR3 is TGTGCCAGCAGTGCCGCCGGGCGGAGGTATGGCTACACCTTC.

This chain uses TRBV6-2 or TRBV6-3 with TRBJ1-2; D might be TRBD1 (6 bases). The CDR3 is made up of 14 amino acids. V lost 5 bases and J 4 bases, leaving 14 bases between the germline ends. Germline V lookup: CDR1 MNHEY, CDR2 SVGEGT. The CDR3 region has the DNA TGTGCCAGCAGTCCCCCGGACAGAGTCTATGGCTACACCTTC. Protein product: CASSPPDRVYGYTF.

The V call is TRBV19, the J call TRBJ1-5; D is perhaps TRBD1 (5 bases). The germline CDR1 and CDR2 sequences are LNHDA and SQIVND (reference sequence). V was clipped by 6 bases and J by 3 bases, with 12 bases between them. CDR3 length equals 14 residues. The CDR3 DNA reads TGTGCCAGTAGAGCCGCCAGGGTCAATCAGCCCCAGCATTTT. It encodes CASRAARVNQPQHF.

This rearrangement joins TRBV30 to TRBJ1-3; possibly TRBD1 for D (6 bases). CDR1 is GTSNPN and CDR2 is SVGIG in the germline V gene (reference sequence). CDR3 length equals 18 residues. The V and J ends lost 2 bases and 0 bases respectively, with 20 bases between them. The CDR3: CAWSTQGRPSISGNTIYF. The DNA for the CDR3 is TGTGCCTGGAGTACCCAGGGGCGCCCCTCCATCTCTGGAAACACCATATATTTT.